What follows describes a single TCR beta chain. Its antigen has not been determined. No qualities accompany the bases; no much larger clone lies one base away. The immunoSEQ assay was applied to genomic DNA for TCRB CDR3 sequencing. As for how the authors treated the data: Published virus-specific TCRB sequences were compared with patient CD8+ clones larger than 1%, and only a few matches were found. Only productive TCRB rearrangements were included in the analyses. Defining a clone by its unique TCRB CDR3 sequence, the study calculated clonality as a productive clonality index derived from Shannon entropy. Repertoire overlap for a pair of samples was computed from each clone's template counts relative to total templates per sample. V-gene usage from TCRB sequencing and V-gene usage measured by flow cytometry were correlated (Spearman r of about 0.62). The table comes from immuneACCESS by way of TCRdb, which keeps in-frame sequences with V and J called. Part of the clones is missing from these tables; in studies checked, under half for an unresolved V gene and the rest for unknown reasons. That table gives V, J and clone size, and the DNA gave D and trimming. The sample has roughly 3,900 clones on record, approximately 93% of them singletons. Jointly, the top ten make up around 6.9% of the sample.

CDR1 and CDR2 are drawn from the germline V gene: SQVTM, ANQGSEA. V is pruned by 3 bases and J by 5 bases, leaving 8 bases of the junction without a gene match. The CDR3 runs 14 residues from the cysteine to the phenylalanine. Just the 42-base CDR3 DNA is kept, in frame starting at base 1. The data stem from a study of somatic mutations in cytotoxic T cells in rheumatoid arthritis (dated by TCRdb to 2016 to 2017). Context from the whole study: Peripheral blood (roughly 33 ml EDTA) was collected from patients immediately after diagnosis and before any treatment began. The study asked whether expanded CD8+ T-cell clones in newly diagnosed, untreated rheumatoid arthritis carry somatic mutations, and used TCRB deep sequencing to characterize clonality. TCRB deep sequencing covered 65 patients with rheumatoid arthritis along with 15 to 20 healthy controls. Some T-cell populations stained with V beta antibodies were sorted by flow on a FACSAria II or Sony SH800 to nearly 100% purity, with sorted V beta1+ cells additionally subjected to TCRB sequencing. Patient and control groups had essentially identical median ages.

Flow cytometry confirmed the purity of CD4+ and CD8+ cells that had been isolated by positive magnetic bead selection on an AutoMACS. A TCR V beta antibody panel was used in flow cytometry to screen first for clonal expansions, which were then characterized by TCRB deep sequencing of sorted CD8+ fractions. Ficoll-Paque PLUS density gradient separation was used to isolate peripheral blood mononuclear cells. DNA was extracted from CD4-enriched, CD8-enriched or PBMC samples with Nucleospin Tissue or Tissue XS kits and quantified with a Qubit 2.0 fluorometer. Study-wide conclusions, independent of this receptor: In patients, CD8+ clonality rose with age (Spearman r ~ 0.49), which was not the case in healthy controls. Rheumatoid arthritis patients and age-matched healthy controls did not significantly differ in CD8+ T-cell clonality. The slight underrepresentation of TRBV07 in patients was not corrected for multiple comparisons. In about an eighth of the roughly 60 patients, more than 20% of CD8+ cells belonged to the largest CD8+ clone, while several identical CD8+ TCRB sequences were shared between blood and synovial fluid. Viral specificity could not be ruled out by absence from virus-specific databases, and the antigen targets of the expanded CD8+ clones remained unknown.

The sequence was collected from a woman aged 55 to 70 with rheumatoid arthritis. This sequence uses TRBV29-1 and TRBJ1-1; 8 junctional bases match TRBD1. Sequencing was done on a sample of CD8+ T cells sorted from blood. The bases are TGCAGCGTTGAGGTGGGGACAGGCGGGACTGAAGCTTTCTTT. This codes for CSVEVGTGGTEAFF.